This entry concerns a single T cell receptor beta chain. The protocol was immunoSEQ multiplex PCR, while the TCRdb copy is restricted to in-frame clones and leaves out a portion. The sample has 550,000 to 800,000 clones, about 92% seen once. This CDR3 is 14 amino acids long. CDR1 and CDR2 from the germline V gene are SGDLS and YYNGEE. V lost 4 bases to trimming and J lost 7 bases, with 14 bases between them. The sample belongs to a study of shared clonotypes between healthy human individuals. The clonotype originates from a man between 18 and 29 years old in good health. Some clones in this sample may be carry-over from other donors' samples. This chain joins TRBV9 and TRBJ1-4, with a tentative D call TRBD1 (6 bases). Material: memory CD8+ T cells from PBMCs. As for subset: CD45RO+ cells pooled with CCR7-negative TemRA cells. The CDR3 loop reads CASSPEQGGEKLFF. CDR3 bases: TGTGCCAGCAGCCCGGAACAGGGAGGTGAAAAACTGTTTTTT.